One sample yielded the 31 T cell receptor beta chains listed below, sequenced in a study of neurological immune-mediated disorders. TCRdb fed the 5' RACE reads into MiXCR, producing one record per CDR3 protein. Here the sample spans around 16,000 distinct CDR3 sequences, approximately 9.1% being singletons. Source material: CD8+ T cells from blood. The receptors come from a man aged 50-60 years in good health.

V is TRBV18 and J is TRBJ2-7; D gene unclear. The CDR3 covers 13 residues. Per the germline V gene, CDR1 is KGHSH and CDR2 is LQKENI. The V end was cut by 2 bases, the J end by 5 bases, with 10 bases between. Here the CDR3 DNA reads TGTGCCAGCTCACCAGTGGATGGGAACGAGCAGTACTTC. It codes for CASSPVDGNEQYF.

This clonotype occurred many times. The chain combines TRBV29-1 with TRBJ2-1; D might be TRBD2 (6 bases). CDR1 SQVTM and CDR2 ANQGSEA come from the germline V gene. The CDR3 extends over 14 amino acids. The ends were cut back, 3 bases at V and 0 bases at J, with 9 bases in the middle. This CDR3 reads CSVDSGSSYNEQFF. DNA for the CDR3: TGCAGCGTTGATTCCGGGAGCTCCTACAATGAGCAGTTCTTC.

This clonotype was detected ten times or more. The chain joins TRBV29-1 to TRBJ2-1; D perhaps matches TRBD2 (5 bases). Between the trimmed V and J ends, which lost 4 bases and 1 base, there was a span of 11 bases. CDR3 length: 14 residues. CDR1 SQVTM and CDR2 ANQGSEA come from the germline V gene. CDR3 nucleotide sequence: TGCAGCGTTGCTAGCACTTTTTCCTACAATGAGCAGTTCTTC. Translating it yields CSVASTFSYNEQFF.

This clonotype was counted at least ten times. This CDR3 reads CASSEARGNNEQFF. Written as DNA, the CDR3 is TGTGCCAGCAGTGAAGCTAGAGGGAACAATGAGCAGTTCTTC. The chain carries TRBV6-1 and TRBJ2-1; D possibly corresponds to TRBD2 (5 bases). This CDR3 spans 14 amino acids. V was pared by 0 bases and J by 5 bases, with 8 bases between. CDR1 is MNHNS and CDR2 is SASEGT in the germline V gene.

This clonotype was found many times. The DNA of the CDR3 is TGTGCCAGCAGCTCCTTGACTAGTTCACCCCAGTACTTC. This encodes CASSSLTSSPQYF. V gene TRBV7-2 combines with J gene TRBJ2-5; possibly TRBD2 for D (6 bases). The CDR3 covers 13 residues. Trimming removed 4 bases from V and 9 bases from J, with 15 bases in between. Germline CDR1 reads SGHTA; CDR2 reads FQGNSA.

There are many counts of this clonotype. This chain links TRBV27 with TRBJ2-5; D remains unclear. This CDR3 comprises 11 residues. The germline V gene encodes CDR1 MNHEY and CDR2 SMNVEV (reference sequence). V lost 6 bases and J 5 bases, leaving 7 bases between the germline ends. CDR3 protein: CASSLGETQYF. For the CDR3, the DNA is TGTGCCAGCAGCTTAGGGGAGACCCAGTACTTC.

This clonotype was counted many times. The chain has TRBV9 and TRBJ2-1; TRBD1 aligns across 7 bases. The V segment lost 3 bases and the J segment 5 bases; nucleotides outside the gene matches: 8. CDR1 and CDR2 from the germline V gene are SGDLS and YYNGEE. This CDR3 has 15 residues. CDR3 coding DNA: TGTGCCAGCAGCGCCTACAGGGGAATGGACAATGAGCAGTTCTTC. Protein sequence: CASSAYRGMDNEQFF.

This clonotype was observed at least ten times. The rearrangement uses TRBV7-9 and TRBJ2-1, with TRBD2 matching over 11 bases. CDR3 size: 15 residues. Germline V gene sequence: CDR1 SEHNR, CDR2 FQNEAQ (reference sequence). J lost 5 bases, V lost 1 base, and 1 base had no gene match. The DNA of the CDR3 is TGTGCCAGCAGCTTAGGACTAGCGGGACACAATGAGCAGTTCTTC. Protein product: CASSLGLAGHNEQFF.

This clonotype appeared many times. J is TRBJ2-7 and V is TRBV5-1; D tentatively fits TRBD1 or TRBD2 (5 bases each). The V gene's germline CDR1 is SGHRS and CDR2 YFSETQ. V gave up 7 bases and J gave up 2 bases, with 13 bases separating them. The CDR3 is 13 residues long. Here the CDR3 DNA reads TGCGCCAGCGGGGGTGCAGGAGCCTACGAGCAGTACTTC. Amino acid sequence: CASGGAGAYEQYF.

The chain employs TRBV10-3 and TRBJ2-1, with 10 nucleotides matching TRBD1. With V trimmed by 10 bases and J by 7 bases, 7 bases remained unmatched. Germline V gene sequence: CDR1 ENHRY, CDR2 SYGVKD. The length of the CDR3 is 13 residues. The DNA for the CDR3 is TGTGCCACCTGGGACAGGGGAGATAATGAGCAGTTCTTC. Protein product: CATWDRGDNEQFF.

This clonotype was seen ten or more times. The V and J genes are TRBV21-1 and TRBJ2-4; the table's D call, TRBD1, was not checked against the DNA. TRBV21-1 is a pseudogene segment. CDR3 length equals 16 residues. The CDR3 DNA reads TGTGCCAGCAGCAAAGGTTGGGGCAGCGAAGAGGTCATTCAGTACTTC. Translated, it gives CASSKGWGSEEVIQYF.

This clonotype was picked up many times. The chain combines TRBV29-1 with TRBJ1-1; D gene unclear. CDR1 SQVTM and CDR2 ANQGSEA come from the germline V gene. Trimming removed 4 bases from V and 1 base from J, with 7 bases in between. The CDR3 is made up of 12 amino acids. CDR3 nucleotide sequence: TGCAGCGTTGCTTGGGCGAACACTGAAGCTTTCTTT. Translated: CSVAWANTEAFF.

This clonotype appeared a few times. This may be a read error: a much more frequent sequence differs by one nucleotide. V usage is TRBV7-9 and J usage is TRBJ2-7; D uncertain. V lost 3 bases, J lost 5 bases, and 14 bases lay in between. Germline V CDR1 and CDR2: SEHNR, FQNEAQ (reference sequence). CDR3 size: 14 residues. The CDR3 sequence: CASSLVVGTDEQYF. DNA for the CDR3: TGTGCCAGCAGCTTGGTGGTGGGAACAGACGAGCAGTACTTC.

This clonotype has ten or more counts. The rearrangement joins TRBV12-3 or TRBV12-4 to TRBJ2-7, with 14 nucleotides matching TRBD2. Losses at the gene ends were 4 bases for V and 5 bases for J; bases not matched to a gene: 4. The CDR3 spans 15 residues. The DNA of the CDR3 is TGTGCCAGCAGTTCGGGACTAGCGGGAGAGGACGAGCAGTACTTC. Protein product: CASSSGLAGEDEQYF.

This clonotype was seen repeatedly, ten times or more. In DNA, the CDR3 is TGCGCCAGCAGCTACGAACCGGGACAGGGGGTATCGCCGGACTACGAGCAGTACTTC. It yields the protein CASSYEPGQGVSPDYEQYF. V is TRBV5-1 and J is TRBJ2-7; 11 positions agree with TRBD1. The CDR3 extends over 19 amino acids. Per the germline V gene, CDR1 is SGHRS and CDR2 is YFSETQ. V was clipped by 3 bases and J by 3 bases; unmatched bases: 17.

This clonotype was observed at least ten times. The gene calls are TRBV28 and TRBJ2-7; the match to TRBD1 covers 7 bases. J gave up 3 bases and V 7 bases, and 12 bases lay outside the gene matches. The germline CDR1 and CDR2 sequences are MDHEN and SYDVKM. The CDR3 is 15 amino acids. In DNA form, the CDR3 reads TGTGCCAGCAACCCCACAGGGGAAATGGACTACGAGCAGTACTTC. This translates into CASNPTGEMDYEQYF.

At least ten counts were recorded for this clonotype. V is TRBV28 and J is TRBJ2-5; 9 bases are shared with TRBD1. Germline-derived CDR1 and CDR2 are MDHEN and SYDVKM. This CDR3 spans 14 amino acids. V lost 5 bases and J lost 2; bases outside the gene matches: 3. DNA for the CDR3: TGTGCCAGCAGTGTGACAGGGGGTCAAGAGACCCAGTACTTC. It specifies CASSVTGGQETQYF.

Many counts were recorded for this clonotype. V gene TRBV2 combines with J gene TRBJ2-2; possible D gene TRBD2, 5 bases. The germline V gene has CDR1 SNHLY and CDR2 FYNNEI. V shed 2 bases and J shed 0 bases, with 10 bases lying between them. This CDR3 has 16 amino acids. The CDR3 is CASSEWLATNTGELFF. As DNA, the CDR3 is TGTGCCAGCAGTGAATGGCTAGCTACGAACACCGGGGAGCTGTTTTTT.

In this sample, this clonotype turned up many times. The CDR3 sequence is CASSAFLYEQYF. CDR3 nucleotides: TGTGCCAGCTCAGCATTCCTCTACGAGCAGTACTTC. The V gene is TRBV12-3 or TRBV12-4, the J gene TRBJ2-7; D uncertain. The V gene lost 8 bases and the J gene lost 3 bases, with 11 bases spanning the gap. This CDR3 is built from 12 residues.

This clonotype has a count of ten or more. This sequence joins TRBV4-3 and TRBJ2-7; 7 bases agree with TRBD2. From germline, CDR1 is LGHNA and CDR2 YSLEER. The V segment lost 0 bases and the J segment 0 bases; nucleotides outside the gene matches: 5. The CDR3 spans 16 residues. The CDR3 nucleotides read TGCGCCAGCAGCCAAGATCTCGGCGGGAGCTCCTACGAGCAGTACTTC. This encodes CASSQDLGGSSYEQYF.

Only a few counts were recorded for this clonotype. This rearrangement joins TRBV7-6 to TRBJ2-3, with D possibly being TRBD1 or TRBD2 (5 bases each). The V gene's germline CDR1 is SGHVS and CDR2 FNYEAQ. V lost 5 bases and J lost 2, with 11 bases in between. The CDR3 is 14 amino acids. CDR3 in amino acids: CASSPGTFTDTQYF. The CDR3 coding sequence is TGTGCCAGCAGCCCCGGGACCTTCACAGATACGCAGTATTTT. The full variable domain, with the rest looked up from reference TRBV7-6 and TRBJ2-3, is GAGVSQSPRYKVTKRGQDVALRCDPISGHVSLYWYRQALGQGPEFLTYFNYEAQQDKSGLPNDRFSAERPEGSISTLTIQRTEQRDSAMYRCASSPGTFTDTQYFGPGTRLTVL.

To note about this clonotype: At one end the junction does not follow the germline gene, possibly because of a read error. The chain couples TRBV6-4 to TRBJ2-2, with TRBD2 as a possible D gene (5 bases). This CDR3 has 14 amino acids. CDR1 MRHNA and CDR2 SNTAGT come from the germline V gene. For the CDR3, the DNA is TGTGTCAGCAGTGAACGGGGAGACACCGGGGAGCTGTTTTTT. It is translated as CVSSERGDTGELFF.

This clonotype was seen ten or more times. The V gene is TRBV4-2, the J gene TRBJ2-1; no clear D. The germline gives CDR1 LGHNA, CDR2 YNFKEQ. Trimming pared 0 bases from V and 4 bases from J, leaving 10 bases between. The CDR3 is made up of 15 amino acids. CDR3 residues: CASSQEGTEYNEQFF. In DNA form, the CDR3 reads TGTGCCAGCAGCCAAGAGGGCACGGAATACAATGAGCAGTTCTTC.

At least ten counts were recorded for this clonotype. The CDR3 DNA follows: TGCGCCAGCAGCCCGGGACAGGGCGAGTACGAGCAGTACTTC. It codes for CASSPGQGEYEQYF. The chain uses TRBV4-3 and TRBJ2-7; 9 bases align to TRBD1. This CDR3 contains 14 residues. Germline values: CDR1 LGHNA, CDR2 YSLEER. Trimming took 4 bases from V and 4 from J; bases not matched to a gene: 5.

In regard to this clonotype: A read error may be the cause here, since a much bigger clone is one base away. The chain carries TRBV2 and TRBJ2-7; 9 bases fit TRBD2. Germline CDR1 SNHLY, CDR2 FYNNEI. With 7 bases clipped from V and 5 bases from J, the junction kept 9 bases outside the gene matches. The CDR3 is 14 amino acids. The CDR3 is CASTEQREDDEQYF. In DNA, the CDR3 is TGTGCCAGCACCGAACAGCGGGAGGACGACGAGCAGTACTTC.

This clonotype was counted ten times or more. The chain carries TRBV20-1 and TRBJ1-2, with 7 nucleotides matching TRBD1. The CDR3 runs to 14 residues. Germline V gives CDR1 DFQATT, CDR2 SNEGSKA (reference sequence). Germline trimming cut 4 bases from V and 8 bases from J; bases unmatched to any gene: 13. The CDR3 protein is CSATLGDRVSGYTF. DNA for the CDR3: TGCAGTGCTACCCTCGGCGACAGGGTGAGCGGCTACACCTTC.

At least ten counts were recorded for this clonotype. The rearrangement uses TRBV7-2 and TRBJ2-2, with D possibly being TRBD1 or TRBD2 (6 bases each). This CDR3 has 17 amino acids. The V gene's germline CDR1 is SGHTA and CDR2 FQGNSA. V dropped 6 bases and J dropped 7 bases, with 24 bases sitting between them. Here the CDR3 reads CASSIAAGVAFVGELFF. For the CDR3, the DNA is TGTGCCAGCAGTATAGCGGCAGGGGTAGCTTTCGTCGGGGAGCTGTTTTTT. Combining the CDR3 with reference TRBV7-2 and TRBJ2-2 gives the whole variable domain GAGVSQSPSNKVTEKGKDVELRCDPISGHTALYWYRQSLGQGLEFLIYFQGNSAPDKSGLPSDRFSAERTGGSVSTLTIQRTQQEDSAVYLCASSIAAGVAFVGELFFGEGSRLTVL.

This clonotype was seen repeatedly, ten times or more. The rearrangement links TRBV28 to TRBJ2-7; 8 nucleotides match TRBD2. From germline, CDR1 is MDHEN and CDR2 SYDVKM. The CDR3 consists of 13 residues. Trimming at V came to 10 bases and at J to 4 bases, leaving 9 bases not matched to a gene. In DNA form, the CDR3 reads TGTGCCATTCGGGGGGGTTTCTCGTACGAGCAGTACTTC. It is translated as CAIRGGFSYEQYF.

This clonotype appeared many times. V and J are TRBV12-5 and TRBJ1-1; no clear D. Trimming removed 6 bases from V and 5 bases from J, with 13 bases in between. The CDR3 is 13 amino acids. Germline CDR1 LGHNT, CDR2 FRNRAP. CDR3 DNA: TGTGCTAGTGGAACGTCCGAGTGGACTGAAGCTTTCTTT. This codes for CASGTSEWTEAFF.

This clonotype was seen a handful of times. This chain joins TRBV10-3 and TRBJ2-1, with no clear D. The CDR3 consists of 13 residues. The V gene lost 4 bases and the J gene lost 8 bases, with 12 bases spanning the gap. From germline, CDR1 is ENHRY and CDR2 SYGVKD. CDR3 in amino acids: CAISAPRYDEQFF. The CDR3 region has the DNA TGTGCCATCAGTGCCCCCAGATACGATGAGCAGTTCTTC.

This clonotype was counted many times. This chain links TRBV9 with TRBJ2-7; 7 nucleotides match TRBD2. The CDR3 contains 15 residues. J gave up 6 bases and V 4 bases, and 13 bases lay outside the gene matches. Germline V gene lookup returns CDR1 SGDLS and CDR2 YYNGEE. The CDR3 loop reads CASSPPAAGLGEQYF. Here the CDR3 DNA reads TGTGCCAGCAGCCCTCCCGCAGCGGGGCTGGGCGAGCAGTACTTC.